Listed below are T cell receptor beta chains from one sample, sequenced in a study of identical twins. TCRdb used MiXCR to reprocess the 5' RACE reads, holding one entry per CDR3 protein. Among about 200,000 distinct CDR3 sequences listed, 15% to 20% were seen once. This same sample was also taken into another study, of T cells expressing NK-cell markers.

The sequenced sample was CD8+ T cells sorted from blood. The receptors were sampled from a woman under 30 in good health. Both conserved end residues are part of each CDR3. A D gene is named only where the DNA matches it firmly. A clone size is listed for some rows: how often the clone was seen (once, few, many), or a class if it is expanded.

d_call,j_call,cdr3_length,clone_size,v_call,cdr3_nt,cdr3_aa
.,TRBJ2-1,15,few,TRBV7-9,TGTGCCAGCCCATCTAGGGACTCTACCTACAATGAGCAGTTCTTC,CASPSRDSTYNEQFF
.,TRBJ2-7,14,few,TRBV6-5,TGTGCCAGCAGTTATTGGGTATACTCCTACGAGCAGTACTTC,CASSYWVYSYEQYF
.,TRBJ2-3,13,.,TRBV9,TGTGCCAGCAGCTCCGCTACTCTAGATACGCAGTATTTT,CASSSATLDTQYF
.,TRBJ2-7,15,few,TRBV7-9,TGTGCCAGCAGCCAACGGGACAAATCTCGAGACGAGCAGTACTTC,CASSQRDKSRDEQYF
.,TRBJ2-1,15,.,TRBV9,TGTGCCAGTGATGGAGGGGCGAGCTCCTACAATGAGCAGTTCTTC,CASDGGASSYNEQFF
.,TRBJ2-3,14,few,TRBV20-1,TGCAGTGCTGAGGACTCAACTAGCACAGATACGCAGTATTTT,CSAEDSTSTDTQYF
.,TRBJ2-1,15,.,TRBV11-3,TGTGCCAGCAGCCCGCCGGGACCGGCCCCGAATGAGCAGTTCTTC,CASSPPGPAPNEQFF
TRBD2,TRBJ2-7,13,few,TRBV30,TGTGCCTGGGAGACTAGCGGTTACTACGAGCAGTACTTC,CAWETSGYYEQYF
.,TRBJ2-2,16,few,TRBV7-9,TGTGCCAGCAGCCCGCTAGCGAGCTCGAACACCGGGGAGCTGTTTTTT,CASSPLASSNTGELFF
TRBD1,TRBJ2-7,13,many,TRBV10-2,TGCGCCAGCACTCGGGACAGGGGATACGAGCAGTACTTC,CASTRDRGYEQYF
.,TRBJ1-5,14,.,TRBV6-2/TRBV6-3,TGTGCCAGCAGTTACTCGGGGGCGGGTCAGCCCCAGCATTTT,CASSYSGAGQPQHF
.,TRBJ2-1,15,few,TRBV12-3/TRBV12-4,TGTGCCAGCAGTCGAGCGGAAGGGTTTTACAATGAGCAGTTCTTC,CASSRAEGFYNEQFF
.,TRBJ1-1,11,.,TRBV7-9,TGTGCCAGCAGCTTTGGTCGTGAAGCTTTCTTT,CASSFGREAFF
.,TRBJ2-1,16,.,TRBV5-6,TGTGCCAGCAGCTTACAGACGGGGGCAGCCTACAATGAGCAGTTCTTC,CASSLQTGAAYNEQFF
.,TRBJ2-1,19,.,TRBV9,TGTGCCAGCAGCGCTGCCGCCTATGTCGCGGGCCTCCGGGGAAATGAGCAGTTCTTC,CASSAAAYVAGLRGNEQFF
TRBD2,TRBJ2-7,16,.,TRBV20-1,TGCAGTGCCCACGGGACTAGCGGGGGGCAATTCTACGAGCAGTACTTC,CSAHGTSGGQFYEQYF
.,TRBJ2-3,12,.,TRBV15,TGTGCCACCAGCACAAGTACAGATACGCAGTATTTT,CATSTSTDTQYF
.,TRBJ2-1,15,.,TRBV20-1,TGCAGTGCTAGTATGCGGGGGCACCCCTACAATGAGCAGTTCTTC,CSASMRGHPYNEQFF
.,TRBJ2-2,13,few,TRBV9,TGTGCCAGCAGCGTAGTCGGGGGCGGGGAGCTGTTTTTT,CASSVVGGGELFF
.,TRBJ2-7,12,.,TRBV18,TGTGCCAGCTCACCACACGAATACGAGCAGTACTTC,CASSPHEYEQYF
.,TRBJ1-5,15,.,TRBV12-3/TRBV12-4,TGTGCCAGCAGTTTAACGCTAGGGTCCGGCGGGCCCCAGCATTTT,CASSLTLGSGGPQHF
.,TRBJ1-1,14,few,TRBV25-1,TGTGCCAGCAGTGAACTAAGGGTTCCTTCCGAAGCTTTCTTT,CASSELRVPSEAFF
.,TRBJ2-1,15,few,TRBV7-2,TGTGCCAGCAGCTTAGGGTCGCGGGGCTACAATGAGCAGTTCTTC,CASSLGSRGYNEQFF
.,TRBJ2-6,16,many,TRBV4-3,TGCGCCAGCAGCCAAGAGACAGGCTCTGGGGCCAACGTCCTGACTTTC,CASSQETGSGANVLTF
.,TRBJ2-1,11,once,TRBV5-1,TGCGCCAGCAGCCTAGACATTGAGCAGTTCTTC,CASSLDIEQFF
.,TRBJ2-7,14,few,TRBV5-5,TGTGCCAGCAGCTTGGAGACAGGAGGCTACGAGCAGTACTTC,CASSLETGGYEQYF
.,TRBJ2-1,9,.,TRBV20-1,TGCAGTGCCTCCGCTGAGCAGTTCTTC,CSASAEQFF
.,TRBJ1-1,16,.,TRBV5-1,TGCGCCAGCAGCTTGGTGTCGGTAGGAGCCAACACTGAAGCTTTCTTT,CASSLVSVGANTEAFF
.,TRBJ2-7,13,few,TRBV10-3,TGTGCCATCAGTGAGTCGCCCAGCTACGAGCAGTACTTC,CAISESPSYEQYF
.,TRBJ1-5,13,.,TRBV4-3,TGCGCCAGCAGCGGGACGGCCGGGGGGCCCCAGCATTTT,CASSGTAGGPQHF
TRBD2,TRBJ2-7,15,.,TRBV12-3/TRBV12-4,TGTGCCAGCAGTTTACCACTAGCGGGGTACTACGAGCAGTACTTC,CASSLPLAGYYEQYF
TRBD1,TRBJ1-2,15,few,TRBV6-1,TGTGCCAGCAGGGTAACCGGGACAGAGAACTATGGCTACACCTTC,CASRVTGTENYGYTF
.,TRBJ2-2,18,many,TRBV9,TGTGCCAGCAGCGAACGATCCCGCGGGGACCCTAACACCGGGGAGCTGTTTTTT,CASSERSRGDPNTGELFF
TRBD1,TRBJ2-2,15,few,TRBV7-9,TGTGCCAGCAGCTTTGAGGGGGCATACACCGGGGAGCTGTTTTTT,CASSFEGAYTGELFF
TRBD1,TRBJ2-7,13,.,TRBV20-1,TGCAGTGCCTGGACAGGGGAAAGTGGGGAGCAGTACTTC,CSAWTGESGEQYF
TRBD1,TRBJ1-4,13,few,TRBV7-8,TGTGCCAGCGCCGGGACAGGGCGTGAAAAACTGTTTTTT,CASAGTGREKLFF
.,TRBJ1-5,15,many,TRBV7-2,TGTGCCAGCAGCTTAGGGGCCATTAGCAATCAGCCCCAGCATTTT,CASSLGAISNQPQHF
.,TRBJ2-1,19,.,TRBV11-2,TGTGCCAGCAGCTTAGTGATCCTAGCGGCCGAGGGGGTGCGAGATGAGCAGTTCTTC,CASSLVILAAEGVRDEQFF
TRBD2,TRBJ2-3,16,.,TRBV7-9,TGTGCCAGCAGCTTAGAAGCGGGAGGGCCGACAGATACGCAGTATTTT,CASSLEAGGPTDTQYF
TRBD2,TRBJ2-1,15,.,TRBV5-6,TGTGCCAGCAGCTTTGGCCTAGCGGGGGTCAATGAGCAGTTCTTC,CASSFGLAGVNEQFF
TRBD1,TRBJ2-5,15,.,TRBV14,TGTGCCAGCAGCCGGCTCGGGACAGTACAAGAGACCCAGTACTTC,CASSRLGTVQETQYF
TRBD2,TRBJ2-3,15,.,TRBV10-2,TGCGCCAGCAATACTAATAGCGGGGGTACAGATACGCAGTATTTT,CASNTNSGGTDTQYF
TRBD2,TRBJ2-1,13,few,TRBV9,TGTGCCAGCAGCCCGGGGGGGAAATATGAGCAGTTCTTC,CASSPGGKYEQFF
.,TRBJ2-7,15,few,TRBV7-9,TGTGCCAGCAGCTCGGTCCGTTACAGCTCCTACGAGCAGTACTTC,CASSSVRYSSYEQYF
.,TRBJ1-5,14,.,TRBV7-8,TGTGCCAGCAGCTTAGTCTCTAGCAATCAGCCCCAGCATTTT,CASSLVSSNQPQHF
.,TRBJ2-1,11,.,TRBV6-2/TRBV6-3,TGTGCCAGCAGTTACATGAATGAGCAGTTCTTC,CASSYMNEQFF
.,TRBJ1-2,13,few,TRBV9,TGTGCCAGCAGCGCCAGGGAGTGGGATGGCTACACCTTC,CASSAREWDGYTF
TRBD2,TRBJ2-7,15,.,TRBV2,TGTGCCACAAGGACTAGCGGGGGTTTGCCCTACGAGCAGTACTTC,CATRTSGGLPYEQYF
.,TRBJ2-2,11,few,TRBV20-1,TGCAGTGCTAATTTGGGCGGGGAGCTGTTTTTT,CSANLGGELFF